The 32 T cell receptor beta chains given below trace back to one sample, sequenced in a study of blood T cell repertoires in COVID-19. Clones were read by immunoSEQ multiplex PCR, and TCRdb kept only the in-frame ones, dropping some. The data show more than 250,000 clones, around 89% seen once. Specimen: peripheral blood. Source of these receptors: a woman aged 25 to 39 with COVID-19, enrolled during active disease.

The CDR3 nucleotides are TGTGCCAGCTCACCGGACAGGGCTTCGAACACTGAAGCTTTCTTT. It translates to CASSPDRASNTEAFF. The genes are TRBV18 and TRBJ1-1; 8 positions match TRBD1. Trimming cost V 3 bases and J 1 base; bases outside gene matches: 4. The CDR3 extends over 15 amino acids. CDR1 and CDR2 (germline): KGHSH, LQKENI.

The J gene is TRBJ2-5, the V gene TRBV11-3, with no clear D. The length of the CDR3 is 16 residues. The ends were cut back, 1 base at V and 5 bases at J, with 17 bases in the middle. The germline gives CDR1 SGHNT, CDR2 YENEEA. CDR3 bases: TGTGCCAGCAGCTTAGTTTCGGGTCTGGTTAGGGAGACCCAGTACTTC. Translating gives CASSLVSGLVRETQYF.

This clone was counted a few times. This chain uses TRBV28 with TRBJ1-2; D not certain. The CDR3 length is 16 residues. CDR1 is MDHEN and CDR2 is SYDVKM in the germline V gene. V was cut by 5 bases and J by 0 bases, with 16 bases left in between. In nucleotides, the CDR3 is TGTGCCAGCAGTCCCCCACCAGGATTAGCTAACTATGGCTACACCTTC. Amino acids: CASSPPPGLANYGYTF.

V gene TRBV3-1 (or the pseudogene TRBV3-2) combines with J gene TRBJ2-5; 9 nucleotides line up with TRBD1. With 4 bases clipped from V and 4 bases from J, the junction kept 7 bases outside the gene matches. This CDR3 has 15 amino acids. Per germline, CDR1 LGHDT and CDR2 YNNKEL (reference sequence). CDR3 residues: CASSPTGQGTETQYF. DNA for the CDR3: TGTGCCAGCAGCCCTACAGGACAGGGGACAGAGACCCAGTACTTC.

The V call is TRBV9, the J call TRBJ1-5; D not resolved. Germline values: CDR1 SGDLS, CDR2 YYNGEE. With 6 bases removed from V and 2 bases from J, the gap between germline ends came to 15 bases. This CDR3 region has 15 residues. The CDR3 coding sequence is TGTGCCAGCAACAAAAACGGCGGGGGCAATCAGCCCCAGCATTTT. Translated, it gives CASNKNGGGNQPQHF.

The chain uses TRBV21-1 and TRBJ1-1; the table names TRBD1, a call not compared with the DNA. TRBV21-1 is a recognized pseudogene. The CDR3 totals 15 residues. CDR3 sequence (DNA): TGTGCCAGCAGCAAATTTACGGGACAGAACACTGAAGCTTTCTTT. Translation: CASSKFTGQNTEAFF.

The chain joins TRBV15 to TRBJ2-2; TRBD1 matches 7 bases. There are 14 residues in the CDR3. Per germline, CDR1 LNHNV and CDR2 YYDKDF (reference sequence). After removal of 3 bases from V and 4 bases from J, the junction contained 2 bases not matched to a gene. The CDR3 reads CATSRYRGTGELFF. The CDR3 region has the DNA TGTGCCACCAGCAGGTACAGGGGCACCGGGGAGCTGTTTTTT.

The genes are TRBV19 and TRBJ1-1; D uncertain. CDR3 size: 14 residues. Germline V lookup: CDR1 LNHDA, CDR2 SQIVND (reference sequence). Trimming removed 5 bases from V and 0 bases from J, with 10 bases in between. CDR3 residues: CASSPPGMNTEAFF. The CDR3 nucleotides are TGTGCCAGTAGTCCCCCGGGGATGAACACTGAAGCTTTCTTT. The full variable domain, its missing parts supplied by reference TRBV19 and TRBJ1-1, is DGGITQSPKYLFRKEGQNVTLSCEQNLNHDAMYWYRQDPGQGLRLIYYSQIVNDFQKGDIAEGYSVSREKKESFPLTVTSAQKNPTAFYLCASSPPGMNTEAFFGQGTRLTVV.

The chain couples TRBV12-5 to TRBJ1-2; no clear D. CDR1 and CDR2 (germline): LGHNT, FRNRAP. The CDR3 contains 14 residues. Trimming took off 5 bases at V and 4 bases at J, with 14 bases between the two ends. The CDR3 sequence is CASGGEPYAYGYTF. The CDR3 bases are TGTGCTAGTGGTGGGGAGCCTTATGCCTATGGCTACACCTTC.

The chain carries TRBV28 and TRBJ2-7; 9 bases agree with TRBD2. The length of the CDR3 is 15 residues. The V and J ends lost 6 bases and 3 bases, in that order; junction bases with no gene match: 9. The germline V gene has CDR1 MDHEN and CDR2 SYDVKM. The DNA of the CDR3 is TGTGCCAGCAGCCCCAAGGGGACTAGCTACTACGAGCAGTACGTC. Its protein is CASSPKGTSYYEQYV.

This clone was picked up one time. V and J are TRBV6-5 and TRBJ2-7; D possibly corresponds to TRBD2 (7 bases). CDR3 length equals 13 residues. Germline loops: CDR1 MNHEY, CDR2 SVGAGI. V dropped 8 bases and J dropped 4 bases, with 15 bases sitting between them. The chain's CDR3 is CASGWGGLYEQYV. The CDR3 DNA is TGTGCCAGCGGTTGGGGGGGCCTATACGAGCAGTACGTC.

The DNA for the CDR3 is TGTGCCACCAGTGATTCCCGACAGGGGAGCACTGAAGCTTTCTTT. It is translated as CATSDSRQGSTEAFF. This chain uses TRBV24-1 with TRBJ1-1; 8 nucleotides line up with TRBD1. The CDR3 runs 15 residues. In germline, CDR1 is KGHDR, CDR2 SFDVKD. After removal of 2 bases from V and 4 bases from J, the junction contained 5 bases not matched to a gene.

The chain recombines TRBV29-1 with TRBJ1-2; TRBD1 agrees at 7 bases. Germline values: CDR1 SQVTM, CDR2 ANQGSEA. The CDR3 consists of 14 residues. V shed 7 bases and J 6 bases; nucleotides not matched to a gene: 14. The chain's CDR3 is CSAEAGQVINGYTF. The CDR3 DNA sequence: TGCAGCGCCGAGGCTGGACAGGTTATCAATGGCTACACCTTC.

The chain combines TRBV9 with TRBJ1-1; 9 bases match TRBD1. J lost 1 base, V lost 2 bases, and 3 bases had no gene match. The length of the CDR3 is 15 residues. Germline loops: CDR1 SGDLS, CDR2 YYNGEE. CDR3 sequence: CASSVWTGANTEAFF. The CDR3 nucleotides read TGTGCCAGCAGCGTGTGGACAGGGGCGAACACTGAAGCTTTCTTT.

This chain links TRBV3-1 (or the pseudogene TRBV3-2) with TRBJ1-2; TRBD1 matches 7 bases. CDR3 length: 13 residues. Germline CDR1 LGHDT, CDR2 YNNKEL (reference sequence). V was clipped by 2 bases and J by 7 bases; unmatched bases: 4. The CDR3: CASSQLGQSGYTF. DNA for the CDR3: TGTGCCAGCAGCCAACTGGGACAGAGTGGCTACACCTTC.

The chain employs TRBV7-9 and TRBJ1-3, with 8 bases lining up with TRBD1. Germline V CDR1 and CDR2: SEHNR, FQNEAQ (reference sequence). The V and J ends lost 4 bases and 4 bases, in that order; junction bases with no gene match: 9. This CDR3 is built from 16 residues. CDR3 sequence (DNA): TGTGCCAGCAGCTCACAGGGGGTAGAATACGGAAACACCATATATTTT. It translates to CASSSQGVEYGNTIYF.

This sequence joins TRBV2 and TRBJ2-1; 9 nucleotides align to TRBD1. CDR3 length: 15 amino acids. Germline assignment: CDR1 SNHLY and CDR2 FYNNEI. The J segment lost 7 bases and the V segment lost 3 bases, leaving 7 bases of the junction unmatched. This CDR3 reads CASSDGTGFRNEQFF. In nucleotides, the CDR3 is TGTGCCAGCAGTGACGGGACAGGGTTTAGGAATGAGCAGTTCTTC. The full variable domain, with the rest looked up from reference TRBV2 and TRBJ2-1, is EPEVTQTPSHQVTQMGQEVILRCVPISNHLYFYWYRQILGQKVEFLVSFYNNEISEKSEIFDDQFSVERPDGSNFTLKIRSTKLEDSAMYFCASSDGTGFRNEQFFGPGTRLTVL.

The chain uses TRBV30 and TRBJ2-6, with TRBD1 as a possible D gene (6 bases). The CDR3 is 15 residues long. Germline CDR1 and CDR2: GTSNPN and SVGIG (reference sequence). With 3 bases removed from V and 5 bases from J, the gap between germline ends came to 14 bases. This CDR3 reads CAWRFGGFRANVLTF. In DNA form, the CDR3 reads TGTGCCTGGAGGTTTGGGGGCTTTAGGGCCAACGTCCTGACTTTC.

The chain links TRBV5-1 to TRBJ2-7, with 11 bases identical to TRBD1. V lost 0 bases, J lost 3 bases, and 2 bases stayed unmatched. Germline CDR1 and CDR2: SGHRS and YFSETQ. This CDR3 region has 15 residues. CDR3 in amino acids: CASSLGTGGIYEQYF. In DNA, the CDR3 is TGCGCCAGCAGCTTGGGGACAGGGGGCATCTACGAGCAGTACTTC.

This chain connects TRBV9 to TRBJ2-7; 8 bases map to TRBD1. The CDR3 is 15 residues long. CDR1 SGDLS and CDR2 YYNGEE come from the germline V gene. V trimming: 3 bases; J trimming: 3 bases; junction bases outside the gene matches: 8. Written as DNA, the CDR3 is TGTGCCAGCAGCGCTCTCAGGGGGCAGAACTACGAGCAGTACGTC. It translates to CASSALRGQNYEQYV.

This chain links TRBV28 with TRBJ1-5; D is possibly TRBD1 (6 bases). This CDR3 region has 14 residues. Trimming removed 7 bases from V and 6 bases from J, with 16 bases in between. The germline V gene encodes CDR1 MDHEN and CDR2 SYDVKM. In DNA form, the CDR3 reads TGTGCCAGCACCTATAGGGGACATCTTCAGCCCCAGCATTTT. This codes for CASTYRGHLQPQHF.

CDR3 DNA sequence: TGTGCCAGCAGCCCGAGACAGGCGAACACTGAAGCTTTCTTT. Its translation is CASSPRQANTEAFF. The chain employs TRBV9 and TRBJ1-1, with D possibly being TRBD1 (6 bases). CDR3 length equals 14 residues. V dropped 4 bases and J dropped 1 base, with 11 bases sitting between them. The germline V gene has CDR1 SGDLS and CDR2 YYNGEE.

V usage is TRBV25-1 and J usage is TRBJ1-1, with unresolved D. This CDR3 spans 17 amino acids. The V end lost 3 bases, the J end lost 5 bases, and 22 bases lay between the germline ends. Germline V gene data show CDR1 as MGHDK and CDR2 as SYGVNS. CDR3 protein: CASSDRIVRGGRTEAFF. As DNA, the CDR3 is TGTGCCAGCAGTGACAGAATAGTTCGAGGTGGGAGGACTGAAGCTTTCTTT.

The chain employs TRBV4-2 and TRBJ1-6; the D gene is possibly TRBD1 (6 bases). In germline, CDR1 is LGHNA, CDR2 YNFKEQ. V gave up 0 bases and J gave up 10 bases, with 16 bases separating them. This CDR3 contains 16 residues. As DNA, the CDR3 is TGTGCCAGCAGCCAAGAGCTTCAGGGGCCCCAATCACCCCTCCACTTT. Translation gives CASSQELQGPQSPLHF.

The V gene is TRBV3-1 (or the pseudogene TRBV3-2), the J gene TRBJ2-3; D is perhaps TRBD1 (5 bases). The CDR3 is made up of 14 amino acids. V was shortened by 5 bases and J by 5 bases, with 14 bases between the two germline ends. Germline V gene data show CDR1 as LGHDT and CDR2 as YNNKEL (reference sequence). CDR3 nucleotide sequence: TGTGCCAGCAGCTTCGCAGGGTTTGAAGATACGCAGTATTTT. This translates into CASSFAGFEDTQYF.

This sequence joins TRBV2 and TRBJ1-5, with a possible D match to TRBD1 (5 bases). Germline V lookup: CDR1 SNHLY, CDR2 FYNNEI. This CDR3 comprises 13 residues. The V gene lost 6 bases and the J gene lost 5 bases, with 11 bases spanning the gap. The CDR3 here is CASSNGGYQPQHF. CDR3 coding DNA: TGTGCCAGCAGCAACGGGGGGTATCAGCCCCAGCATTTT.

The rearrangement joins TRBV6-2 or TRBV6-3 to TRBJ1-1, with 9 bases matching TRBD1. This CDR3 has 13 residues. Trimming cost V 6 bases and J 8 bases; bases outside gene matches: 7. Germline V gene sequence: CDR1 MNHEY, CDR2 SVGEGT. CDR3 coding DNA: TGTGCCAGCAGCCTCGGGGACAGGGTCGAAGCTTTCTTT. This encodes CASSLGDRVEAFF.

CDR3 coding DNA: TGTGCCAGCAGCCAAGATACCGGATCTGGGCCCTATGGCTACACCTTC. This translates into CASSQDTGSGPYGYTF. V is TRBV3-1 (or the pseudogene TRBV3-2) and J is TRBJ1-2; D is undetermined. Trimming took off 0 bases at V and 4 bases at J, with 15 bases between the two ends. The CDR3 totals 16 residues. Germline V gene sequence: CDR1 LGHDT, CDR2 YNNKEL (reference sequence).

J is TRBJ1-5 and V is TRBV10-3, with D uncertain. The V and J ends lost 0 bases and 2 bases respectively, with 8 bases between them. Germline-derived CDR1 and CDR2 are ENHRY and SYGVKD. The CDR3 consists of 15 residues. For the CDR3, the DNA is TGTGCCATCAGTGAGTCTGAGGTACGCAATCAGCCCCAGCATTTT. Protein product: CAISESEVRNQPQHF.

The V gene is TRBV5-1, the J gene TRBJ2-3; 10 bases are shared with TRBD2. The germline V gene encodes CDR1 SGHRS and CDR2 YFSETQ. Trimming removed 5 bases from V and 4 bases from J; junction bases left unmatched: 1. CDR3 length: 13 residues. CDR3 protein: CASSSGGPDTQYF. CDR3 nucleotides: TGCGCCAGCAGTAGCGGGGGGCCAGATACGCAGTATTTT.

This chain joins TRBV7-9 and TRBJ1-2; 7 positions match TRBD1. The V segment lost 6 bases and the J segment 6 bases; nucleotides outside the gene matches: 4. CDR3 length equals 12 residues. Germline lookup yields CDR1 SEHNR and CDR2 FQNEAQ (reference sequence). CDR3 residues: CASRPQGDGYTF. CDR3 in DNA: TGTGCCAGCAGGCCCCAGGGGGATGGCTACACCTTC.

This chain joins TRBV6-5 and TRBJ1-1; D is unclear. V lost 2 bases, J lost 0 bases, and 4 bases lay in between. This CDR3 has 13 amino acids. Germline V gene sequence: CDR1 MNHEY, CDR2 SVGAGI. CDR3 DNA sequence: TGTGCCAGCAGTTACGGCATGAACACTGAAGCTTTCTTT. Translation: CASSYGMNTEAFF.